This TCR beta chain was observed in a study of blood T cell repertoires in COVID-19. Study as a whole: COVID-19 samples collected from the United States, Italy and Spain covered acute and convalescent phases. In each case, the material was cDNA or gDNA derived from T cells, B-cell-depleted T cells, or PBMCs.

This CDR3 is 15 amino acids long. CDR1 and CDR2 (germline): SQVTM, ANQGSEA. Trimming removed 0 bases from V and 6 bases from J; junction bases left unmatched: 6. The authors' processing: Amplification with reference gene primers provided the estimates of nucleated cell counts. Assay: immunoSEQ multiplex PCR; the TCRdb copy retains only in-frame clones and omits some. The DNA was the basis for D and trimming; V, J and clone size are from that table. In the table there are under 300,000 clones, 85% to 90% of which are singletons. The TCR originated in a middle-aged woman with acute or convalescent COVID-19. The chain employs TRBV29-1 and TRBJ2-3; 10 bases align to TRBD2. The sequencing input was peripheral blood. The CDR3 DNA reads TGCAGCGTTGAAGAAGGGACTAGCGCTCCGGATACGCAGTATTTT. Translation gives CSVEEGTSAPDTQYF.